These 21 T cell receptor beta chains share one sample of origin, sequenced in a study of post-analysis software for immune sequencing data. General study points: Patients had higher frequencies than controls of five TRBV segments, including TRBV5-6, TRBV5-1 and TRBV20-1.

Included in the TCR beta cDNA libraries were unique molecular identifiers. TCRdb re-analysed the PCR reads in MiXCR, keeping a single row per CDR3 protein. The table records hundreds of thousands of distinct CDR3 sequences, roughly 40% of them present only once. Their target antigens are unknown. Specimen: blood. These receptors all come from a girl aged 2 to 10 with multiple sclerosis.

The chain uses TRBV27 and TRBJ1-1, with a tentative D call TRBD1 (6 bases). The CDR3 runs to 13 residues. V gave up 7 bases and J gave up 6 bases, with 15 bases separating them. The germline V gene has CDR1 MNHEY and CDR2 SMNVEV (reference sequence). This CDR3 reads CASKMTGYAEAFF. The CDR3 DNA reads TGTGCCAGCAAAATGACAGGCTACGCTGAAGCTTTCTTT.

This CDR3 reads CASSYGRNEQYF. The CDR3 DNA reads TGTGCCAGCAGTTACGGCCGAAACGAGCAGTACTTC. This chain connects TRBV6-2 or TRBV6-3 to TRBJ2-7; D unresolved. This CDR3 has 12 residues. V shed 2 bases and J shed 5 bases, with 7 bases lying between them. CDR1 is MNHEY, CDR2 SVGEGT, per germline.

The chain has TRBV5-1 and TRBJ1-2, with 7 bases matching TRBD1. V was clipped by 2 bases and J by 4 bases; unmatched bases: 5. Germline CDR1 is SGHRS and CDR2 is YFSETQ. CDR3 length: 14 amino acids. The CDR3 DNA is TGCGCCAGCAGCTTAGAGACAGGGTGCTATGGCTACACCTTC. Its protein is CASSLETGCYGYTF.

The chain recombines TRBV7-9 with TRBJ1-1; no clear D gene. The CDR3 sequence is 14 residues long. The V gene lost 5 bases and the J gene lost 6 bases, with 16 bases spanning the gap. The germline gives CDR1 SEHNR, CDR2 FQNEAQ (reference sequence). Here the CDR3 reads CASSPLTSLPEAFF. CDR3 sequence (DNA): TGTGCCAGCAGCCCGCTGACAAGTTTGCCTGAAGCTTTCTTT. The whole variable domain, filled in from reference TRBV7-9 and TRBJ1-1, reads DTGVSQNPRHKITKRGQNVTFRCDPISEHNRLYWYRQTLGQGPEFLTYFQNEAQLEKSRLLSDRFSAERPKGSFSTLEIQRTEQGDSAMYLCASSPLTSLPEAFFGQGTRLTVV.

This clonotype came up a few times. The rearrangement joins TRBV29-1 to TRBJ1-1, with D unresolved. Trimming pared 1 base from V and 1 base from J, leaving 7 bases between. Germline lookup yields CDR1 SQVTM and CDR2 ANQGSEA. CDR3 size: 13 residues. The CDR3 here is CSVEVSQNTEAFF. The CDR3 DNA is TGCAGCGTTGAAGTATCACAGAACACTGAAGCTTTCTTT.

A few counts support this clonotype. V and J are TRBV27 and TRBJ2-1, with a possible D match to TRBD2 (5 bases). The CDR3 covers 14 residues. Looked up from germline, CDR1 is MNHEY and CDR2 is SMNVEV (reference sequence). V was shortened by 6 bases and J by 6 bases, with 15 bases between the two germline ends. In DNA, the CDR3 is TGTGCCAGCAGCCCGGGGATTTGGGGCAATGAGCAGTTCTTC. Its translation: CASSPGIWGNEQFF.

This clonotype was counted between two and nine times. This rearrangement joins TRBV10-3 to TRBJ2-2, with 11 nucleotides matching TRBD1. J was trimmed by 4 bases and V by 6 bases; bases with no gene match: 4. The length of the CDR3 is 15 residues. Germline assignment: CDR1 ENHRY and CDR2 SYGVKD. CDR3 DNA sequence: TGTGCCATCAGCCTCGGGACAGGGGGCACCGGGGAGCTGTTTTTT. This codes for CAISLGTGGTGELFF.

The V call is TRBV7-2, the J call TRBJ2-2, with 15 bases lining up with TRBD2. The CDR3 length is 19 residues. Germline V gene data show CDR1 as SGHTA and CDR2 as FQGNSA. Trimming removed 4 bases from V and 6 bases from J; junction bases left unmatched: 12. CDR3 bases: TGTGCCAGCAGCTACTACGGGACTAGCGGGGGGTTAGTCGCCGGGGAGCTGTTTTTT. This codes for CASSYYGTSGGLVAGELFF.

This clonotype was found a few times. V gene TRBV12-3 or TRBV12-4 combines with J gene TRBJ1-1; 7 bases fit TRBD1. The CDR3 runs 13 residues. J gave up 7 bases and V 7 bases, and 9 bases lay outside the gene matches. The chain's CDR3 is CASTQQGVYEAFF. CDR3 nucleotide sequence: TGTGCCAGCACTCAGCAGGGGGTGTATGAAGCTTTCTTT.

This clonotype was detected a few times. The CDR3 region is CASSLEVEKLFF. For the CDR3, the DNA is TGTGCCAGCAGCTTGGAAGTAGAAAAACTGTTTTTT. The V and J genes are TRBV7-9 and TRBJ1-4; no clear D. The length of the CDR3 is 12 residues. V was clipped by 3 bases and J by 8 bases, with 7 bases between them. CDR1 and CDR2 from the germline V gene are SEHNR and FQNEAQ (reference sequence).

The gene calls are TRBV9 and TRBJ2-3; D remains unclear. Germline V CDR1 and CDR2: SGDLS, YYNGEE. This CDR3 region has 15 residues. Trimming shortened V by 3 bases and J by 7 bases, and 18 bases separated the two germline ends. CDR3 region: CASSATPKGPNTQYF. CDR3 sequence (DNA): TGTGCCAGCAGCGCTACCCCAAAAGGACCAAATACGCAGTATTTT.

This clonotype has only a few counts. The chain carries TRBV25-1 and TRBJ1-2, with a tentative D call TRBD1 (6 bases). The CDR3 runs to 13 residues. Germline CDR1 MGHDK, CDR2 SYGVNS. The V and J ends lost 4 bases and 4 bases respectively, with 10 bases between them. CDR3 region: CASSAQGSYGYTF. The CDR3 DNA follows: TGTGCCAGCAGTGCTCAGGGGTCCTATGGCTACACCTTC.

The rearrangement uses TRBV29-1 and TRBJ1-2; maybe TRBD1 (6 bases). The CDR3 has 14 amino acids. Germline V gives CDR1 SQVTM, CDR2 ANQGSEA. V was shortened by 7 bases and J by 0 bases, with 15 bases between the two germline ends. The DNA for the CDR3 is TGCAGCGGTTCAAACGGGGGCACTAACTATGGCTACACCTTC. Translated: CSGSNGGTNYGYTF.

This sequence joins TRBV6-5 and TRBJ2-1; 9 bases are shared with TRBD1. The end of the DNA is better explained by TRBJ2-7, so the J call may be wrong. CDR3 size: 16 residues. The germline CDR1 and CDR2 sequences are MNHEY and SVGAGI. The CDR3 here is CASRPDRGTADYEQYF. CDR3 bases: TGTGCCAGCAGGCCCGACAGGGGGACGGCAGACTACGAGCAGTACTTC.

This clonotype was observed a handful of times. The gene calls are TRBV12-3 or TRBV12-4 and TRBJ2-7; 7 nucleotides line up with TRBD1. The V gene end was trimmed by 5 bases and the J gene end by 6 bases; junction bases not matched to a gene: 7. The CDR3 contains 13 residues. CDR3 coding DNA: TGTGCCAGCAGTGTATTGACAGGGACCGAGCAGTACTTC. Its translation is CASSVLTGTEQYF.

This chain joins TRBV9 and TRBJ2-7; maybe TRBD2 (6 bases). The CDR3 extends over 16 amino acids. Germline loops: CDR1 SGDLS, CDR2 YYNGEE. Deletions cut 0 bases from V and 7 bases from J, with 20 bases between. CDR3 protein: CASSVGLADSYNEQYF. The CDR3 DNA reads TGTGCCAGCAGCGTAGGCTTAGCGGACTCCTACAATGAGCAGTACTTC.

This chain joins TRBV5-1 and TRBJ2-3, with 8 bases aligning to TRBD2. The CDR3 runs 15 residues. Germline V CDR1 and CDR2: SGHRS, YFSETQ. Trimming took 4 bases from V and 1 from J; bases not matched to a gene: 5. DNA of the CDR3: TGCGCCAGCAGCGTAGATAGCGGGGGCACAGATACGCAGTATTTT. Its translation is CASSVDSGGTDTQYF.

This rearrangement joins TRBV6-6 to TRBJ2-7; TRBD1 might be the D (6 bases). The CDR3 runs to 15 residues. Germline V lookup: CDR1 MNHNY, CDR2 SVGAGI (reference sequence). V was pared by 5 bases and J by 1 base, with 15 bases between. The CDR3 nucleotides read TGTGCCAGCAGTACCATGGGACAAAGGTCCTACGAGCAGTACTTC. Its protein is CASSTMGQRSYEQYF.

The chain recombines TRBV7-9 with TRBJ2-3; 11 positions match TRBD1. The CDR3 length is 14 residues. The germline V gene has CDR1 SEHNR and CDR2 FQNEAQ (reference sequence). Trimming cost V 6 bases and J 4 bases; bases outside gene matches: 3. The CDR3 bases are TGTGCCAGCAGAGGACAGGGGGCGGCAGATACGCAGTATTTT. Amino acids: CASRGQGAADTQYF.

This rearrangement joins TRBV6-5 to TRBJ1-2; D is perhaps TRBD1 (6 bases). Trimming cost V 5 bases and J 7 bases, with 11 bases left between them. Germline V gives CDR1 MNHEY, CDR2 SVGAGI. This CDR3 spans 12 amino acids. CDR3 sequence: CASSTTGIGYTF. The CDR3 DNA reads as TGTGCCAGCAGTACTACAGGGATTGGCTACACCTTC.

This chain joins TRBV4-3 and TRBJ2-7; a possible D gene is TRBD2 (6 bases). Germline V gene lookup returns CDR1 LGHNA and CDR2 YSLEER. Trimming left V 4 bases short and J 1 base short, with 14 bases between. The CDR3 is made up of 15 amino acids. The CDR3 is CASSPARGGSYEQYF. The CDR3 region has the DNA TGCGCCAGCAGCCCCGCGCGGGGCGGTTCCTACGAGCAGTACTTC.